The 7 T cell receptor beta chains reported below all come from one sample, sequenced in a study of blood T cell repertoires in COVID-19. The assay was immunoSEQ multiplex PCR, and TCRdb's table has in-frame clones only and misses some. The repertoire holds more than 400,000 clones, with roughly 85% as singletons. Sequencing used peripheral blood. These receptors came from a human donor in a cohort sampled during active COVID-19.

This rearrangement joins TRBV5-1 to TRBJ2-1; TRBD2 matches at 14 bases. The CDR3 covers 15 residues. CDR1 and CDR2 (germline): SGHRS, YFSETQ. The ends lost 4 bases at V and 8 bases at J; junction bases unmatched: 5. CDR3 residues: CASSTGLAGAHEQFF. For the CDR3, the DNA is TGCGCCAGCAGCACGGGACTAGCGGGAGCGCATGAGCAGTTCTTC.

V gene TRBV19 combines with J gene TRBJ2-7; 14 bases map to TRBD2. Germline lookup yields CDR1 LNHDA and CDR2 SQIVND (reference sequence). This CDR3 is 19 amino acids long. Trimming removed 4 bases from V and 2 bases from J; junction bases left unmatched: 13. This CDR3 is CASSRTGPGLAGDAYEQYF. Written as DNA, the CDR3 is TGTGCCAGTAGTAGGACAGGACCGGGACTAGCGGGAGATGCCTACGAGCAGTACTTC.

This clone came up many times. J is TRBJ2-5 and V is TRBV2; 7 bases are shared with TRBD1. CDR1 and CDR2 from the germline V gene are SNHLY and FYNNEI. The CDR3 has 15 residues. The ends lost 8 bases at V and 2 bases at J; junction bases unmatched: 11. CDR3 sequence reads: CASQYGPGQQETQYF. The DNA for the CDR3 is TGTGCCAGCCAATACGGCCCGGGACAGCAAGAGACCCAGTACTTC. The full variable domain, rest sourced from reference TRBV2 and TRBJ2-5, is EPEVTQTPSHQVTQMGQEVILRCVPISNHLYFYWYRQILGQKVEFLVSFYNNEISEKSEIFDDQFSVERPDGSNFTLKIRSTKLEDSAMYFCASQYGPGQQETQYFGPGTRLLVL.

The sample holds one count of this clone. The rearrangement joins TRBV9 to TRBJ2-1; 10 positions agree with TRBD2. CDR1 SGDLS and CDR2 YYNGEE come from the germline V gene. V lost 4 bases and J lost 7; bases outside the gene matches: 14. The CDR3 has 17 residues. CDR3 coding DNA: TGTGCCAGCAGCATAACGTCTAGCGGGAGAGGTGTGAATGAGCAGTTCTTC. Its protein is CASSITSSGRGVNEQFF. Looking up the rest from reference TRBV9 and TRBJ2-1 gives the full variable domain: DSGVTQTPKHLITATGQRVTLRCSPRSGDLSVYWYQQSLDQGLQFLIQYYNGEERAKGNILERFSAQQFPDLHSELNLSSLELGDSALYFCASSITSSGRGVNEQFFGPGTRLTVL.

J is TRBJ2-1 and V is TRBV6-2 or TRBV6-3, with 11 bases fitting TRBD2. CDR3 length: 16 amino acids. In germline, CDR1 is MNHEY, CDR2 SVGEGT. Germline trimming cut 1 base from V and 7 bases from J; bases unmatched to any gene: 6. The CDR3: CASSYLAGGLENEQFF. The CDR3 region has the DNA TGTGCCAGCAGTTACTTAGCGGGAGGGCTTGAGAATGAGCAGTTCTTC.

The genes are TRBV5-8 and TRBJ1-5; TRBD1 matches 7 bases. V trimming: 4 bases; J trimming: 0 bases; junction bases outside the gene matches: 7. CDR3 length: 16 amino acids. Looked up from germline, CDR1 is SGHTS and CDR2 is YDEGEE. The chain's CDR3 is CASSGGQVFSNQPQHF. CDR3 DNA: TGTGCCAGCAGCGGCGGACAGGTTTTTAGCAATCAGCCCCAGCATTTT.

The chain has TRBV7-2 and TRBJ1-5; TRBD1 aligns across 10 bases. The CDR3 totals 16 residues. Germline-derived CDR1 and CDR2 are SGHTA and FQGNSA. Trimming cost V 1 base and J 5 bases; bases outside gene matches: 5. The CDR3 DNA follows: TGTGCCAGCAGCTTAGTTGGGACAGGGGTTTATCAGCCCCAGCATTTT. Amino acids: CASSLVGTGVYQPQHF.